A single sample gave rise to the 32 T cell receptor beta chains below, sequenced in a study of CD4 and CD8 cells across lung adenocarcinoma regions. TCRdb itself ran the PCR reads through MiXCR, one entry per CDR3 protein. The sample comprises about 25,000 distinct CDR3 sequences, about 50% of which are singletons, and around 44% rests with the top ten. Sequencing input: CD8+ T cells from the center of a lung tumor. These receptors all come from a male donor with lung adenocarcinoma. The CD4 and CD8 labels of this study may be unreliable.

For this clonotype: The junction departs from the called germline gene at one end, perhaps through a read error. This chain connects TRBV24-1 to TRBJ2-5; perhaps TRBD2 as D (6 bases). The CDR3 contains 15 residues. Germline V gene data show CDR1 as KGHDR and CDR2 as SFDVKD. The CDR3 DNA reads TGTGCCGCGGGTGGAGGGAGCCGGGACCAAGAGACGCAGTACTTC. Translation: CAAGGGSRDQETQYF.

This clonotype has a count of ten or more. This chain connects TRBV4-2 to TRBJ2-3; weak D call: TRBD2 (5 bases). Trimming pared 0 bases from V and 3 bases from J, leaving 10 bases between. The CDR3 runs to 15 residues. Germline V gene lookup returns CDR1 LGHNA and CDR2 YNFKEQ. For the CDR3, the DNA is TGTGCCAGCAGCCAAGAAACGGGATCGACAGATACGCAGTATTTT. Amino acid sequence: CASSQETGSTDTQYF.

The count of this clonotype is one. The rearrangement uses TRBV6-1 and TRBJ2-3, with a weak D call TRBD2 (5 bases). The V and J ends lost 9 bases and 11 bases respectively, with 27 bases between them. The CDR3 sequence is 15 residues long. The germline gives CDR1 MNHNS, CDR2 SASEGT. The CDR3 sequence: CASSLLAVSTGEQYF. The DNA of the CDR3 is TGTGCCAGTTCCCTGCTAGCTGTGAGCACCGGGGAGCAGTATTTT.

This clonotype was observed once. V gene TRBV6-1 combines with J gene TRBJ1-1, with 8 bases fitting TRBD1. This CDR3 contains 14 residues. Germline trimming cut 7 bases from V and 3 bases from J; bases unmatched to any gene: 7. Germline lookup yields CDR1 MNHNS and CDR2 SASEGT. CDR3 protein: CASMSRGRHTEAFF. The CDR3 DNA sequence: TGTGCCAGCATGAGCAGGGGGCGCCACACTGAAGCTTTCTTT.

This clonotype was seen more than once but under ten times. The junction departs from the called germline gene at one end, perhaps through a read error. V gene TRBV15 combines with J gene TRBJ2-1; no definite D call. Germline V gene sequence: CDR1 LNHNV, CDR2 YYDKDF (reference sequence). CDR3 size: 9 residues. The CDR3 is CAQIIKKKF. CDR3 nucleotides: TGTGCCCAGATAATTAAAAAAAAATTT.

This clonotype was detected ten times or more. The gene calls are TRBV7-2 and TRBJ2-1; D perhaps matches TRBD1 (6 bases). V lost 5 bases to trimming and J lost 10 bases, with 21 bases between them. CDR3 length equals 15 residues. Per germline, CDR1 SGHTA and CDR2 FQGNSA. The CDR3 sequence: CASSVAPGHTYEQFF. The CDR3 DNA sequence: TGTGCCAGCAGCGTGGCCCCGGGACATACATACGAGCAGTTCTTC.

This rearrangement joins TRBV7-6 to TRBJ2-1; no firm D call. The V end was cut by 5 bases, the J end by 8 bases, with 19 bases between. CDR1 and CDR2 from the germline V gene are SGHVS and FNYEAQ. The CDR3 is 15 amino acids. The CDR3 DNA follows: TGTGCCAGCAGCCTCGGTGCCAGCCCGCCTTATGAGCAGTTCTTC. This gives the protein CASSLGASPPYEQFF.

The table lists this clonotype with a few counts. V and J are TRBV30 and TRBJ2-1; D might be TRBD2 (6 bases). V gave up 3 bases and J gave up 6 bases, with 21 bases separating them. CDR3 length: 16 amino acids. Germline CDR1 GTSNPN, CDR2 SVGIG (reference sequence). The CDR3 region is CAWRARRGALSNEQFF. The CDR3 nucleotides read TGTGCCTGGAGGGCTCGGCGGGGTGCCCTTTCCAATGAGCAGTTCTTC.

To note about this clonotype: Compared with germline, one end of the junction differs, possibly owing to a read error. V is TRBV7-9 and J is TRBJ2-1; D possibly corresponds to TRBD2 (7 bases). CDR1 and CDR2 (germline): SEHNR, FQNEAQ (reference sequence). The CDR3 spans 16 residues. The CDR3 region has the DNA TGTGCCAGCGGCTTACCGGGGGGCGGTGGCACAGAGACCCAGTACTTT. This sequence encodes CASGLPGGGGTETQYF.

This clonotype has a count of ten or more. The V gene is TRBV10-3, the J gene TRBJ2-5; D might be TRBD2 (5 bases). Trimming cost V 6 bases and J 5 bases, with 16 bases left between them. CDR1 and CDR2 from the germline V gene are ENHRY and SYGVKD. This CDR3 contains 14 residues. CDR3 in amino acids: CAIRPSVGVETQYF. CDR3 in DNA: TGTGCCATCAGGCCTTCCGTCGGGGTTGAGACCCAGTACTTC.

This clonotype was counted at least ten times. This may be a read error, as it is one base from a much larger clone. This chain links TRBV4-1 with TRBJ2-5, with 7 bases identical to TRBD2. There are 15 residues in the CDR3. Germline V gives CDR1 MGHRA, CDR2 YSYEKL. The DNA for the CDR3 is TGCGCCAGCAGCCAAGACGGGACTATACGGGAGACCCGGTACTTC. As protein: CASSQDGTIRETRYF.

This clonotype was seen many times. The V gene is TRBV6-1, the J gene TRBJ1-2; D is undetermined. The CDR3 is 13 amino acids. Trimming removed 3 bases at V and 2 bases at J, with 7 bases between. From germline, CDR1 is MNHNS and CDR2 SASEGT. CDR3 protein: CASSDGSNYGYTF. The CDR3 bases are TGTGCCAGCAGTGATGGATCGAACTATGGCTACACCTTC.

At least ten counts were recorded for this clonotype. The chain links TRBV6-6 to TRBJ1-2, with D possibly matching TRBD1 (5 bases). The germline V gene has CDR1 MNHNY and CDR2 SVGAGI (reference sequence). This CDR3 comprises 15 residues. Trimming pared 0 bases from V and 5 bases from J, leaving 13 bases between. CDR3 coding DNA: TGTGCCAGCAGTTACTCAACAGGCGTTGGGTATGGCTACACCTTC. Translation gives CASSYSTGVGYGYTF.

The CDR3 nucleotides read TGTGCCAGCAGCGTAGGGCCCCTGGCTAGCGTAACCTACGAGCAGTACTTC. Its translation is CASSVGPLASVTYEQYF. The V gene is TRBV9, the J gene TRBJ2-7; D is perhaps TRBD2 (6 bases). V gave up 0 bases and J gave up 2 bases, with 18 bases separating them. The CDR3 consists of 17 residues. The V gene's germline CDR1 is SGDLS and CDR2 YYNGEE.

For this clonotype: The junction and the germline gene differ at one end; a read error may be behind it. The rearrangement uses TRBV10-1 and TRBJ2-5; tentatively, D is TRBD2 (5 bases). The CDR3 runs to 18 residues. Looked up from germline, CDR1 is WNHNN and CDR2 is SYGVQD (reference sequence). The CDR3 is CASSTAGGGHCSQETQYF. The CDR3 region has the DNA TGCGCCAGCAGTACGGCGGGCGGCGGGCACTGTAGCCAAGAGACCCAGTATTTC.

For this clonotype: As the CDR3 is not closed by the conserved phenylalanine or tryptophan, this likely results from a read error. This chain links TRBV27 with TRBJ2-5; 8 positions agree with TRBD2. The CDR3 length is 12 residues. The V gene's germline CDR1 is MNHEY and CDR2 SMNVEV (reference sequence). CDR3 sequence reads: CGCTRGGPSQYS. The CDR3 coding sequence is TGTGGCTGTACTCGGGGGGGGCCGTCCCAGTACTCG.

This clonotype appeared many times. CDR3 in DNA: TGCGCCACCCCCGGGCCCACCTTC. Translation: CATPGPTF. V is TRBV4-1 and J is TRBJ1-2, with D unclear. This CDR3 comprises 8 residues. Trimming took 10 bases from V and 13 from J, leaving 10 bases between them. From germline, CDR1 is MGHRA and CDR2 YSYEKL.

The CDR3 reads CASSKDRSQRNIQYF. CDR3 DNA sequence: TGTGCCAGTAGTAAGGACAGGAGCCAAAGAAACATTCAGTACTTC. V and J are TRBV19 and TRBJ2-4; 7 bases agree with TRBD1. Germline V lookup: CDR1 LNHDA, CDR2 SQIVND (reference sequence). The CDR3 runs to 15 residues. Trimming removed 4 bases from V and 6 bases from J; junction bases left unmatched: 9.

The rearrangement uses TRBV6-1 and TRBJ2-3, with a tentative D call TRBD2 (5 bases). The end of the DNA fits TRBJ2-7 better, so the J call may be wrong. In germline, CDR1 is MNHNS, CDR2 SASEGT. The CDR3 is 14 residues long. CDR3 protein: CASRRLGAKDTQYF. In nucleotides, the CDR3 is TGTGCCAGCAGACGGCTGGGAGCCAAAGATACGCAGTACTTC.

V gene TRBV7-3 combines with J gene TRBJ2-1; 11 nucleotides align to TRBD2. The germline V gene has CDR1 SGHTA and CDR2 FQGTGA. The trim removed 2 bases at V and 6 bases at J, leaving 6 bases unmatched. CDR3 length equals 16 residues. In nucleotides, the CDR3 is TGTGCCAGCAGCTTAGTAGCGGGAGGGCCGAGCAATGAGCAGTTCTTC. It specifies CASSLVAGGPSNEQFF.

This clonotype was counted at least ten times. The V call is TRBV11-1, the J call TRBJ2-3, with TRBD1 identical over 8 bases. The germline CDR1 and CDR2 sequences are SGHAT and FQDESV (reference sequence). The CDR3 is made up of 16 amino acids. The trim removed 5 bases at V and 4 bases at J, leaving 11 bases unmatched. The CDR3 sequence is CASSRWTGRSSDTQYF. DNA for the CDR3: TGTGCCAGCAGCCGTTGGACAGGGAGGTCGTCAGATACGCAGTATTTT.

The gene calls are TRBV6-5 and TRBJ2-1, with a tentative D call TRBD2 (5 bases). The length of the CDR3 is 17 residues. Per germline, CDR1 MNHEY and CDR2 SVGAGI. V lost 0 bases to trimming and J lost 7 bases, with 19 bases between them. The CDR3 DNA reads as TGTGCCAGCAGTTACTCCCCTGAATCCGGGAACCCAAATGAGCAGTTCTTC. Its protein product is CASSYSPESGNPNEQFF.

This clonotype occurred many times. The gene calls are TRBV7-6 and TRBJ2-1; unclear D gene. Trimming pared 5 bases from V and 0 bases from J, leaving 11 bases between. This CDR3 contains 15 residues. The germline gives CDR1 SGHVS, CDR2 FNYEAQ. The CDR3 coding sequence is TGTGCCAGCAGCGTAGGATGGAGCTCCTACAATGAGCAGTTCTTC. Protein sequence: CASSVGWSSYNEQFF.

This clonotype has a count of ten or more. This chain joins TRBV6-1 and TRBJ2-1; TRBD1 agrees at 7 bases. The J call may be in error: the DNA end matches TRBJ2-7 better. Germline V gene data show CDR1 as MNHNS and CDR2 as SASEGT. There are 14 residues in the CDR3. CDR3 bases: TGTGCCAGCGGACCAAACAGGGGCCCCTACGAGCAGTACTTC. Its translation is CASGPNRGPYEQYF.

This chain joins TRBV12-3 or TRBV12-4 and TRBJ2-1; D uncertain. V lost 7 bases, J lost 5 bases, and 9 bases lay in between. The CDR3 extends over 12 amino acids. For the CDR3, the DNA is TGTGCCAGCACCTCACGGGACAATGAGCAGTTCTTC. Translating it yields CASTSRDNEQFF.

Regarding this clonotype: A junction boundary mismatches the germline segment, possibly from a read error. The gene calls are TRBV7-2 and TRBJ2-3, with D uncertain. The CDR3 has 15 residues. CDR1 is SGHTA and CDR2 is FQGNSA in the germline V gene. The CDR3 sequence is CASSGDRGVRDTQYF. Written as DNA, the CDR3 is TGTGCCAGCAGCGGCGACCGCGGTGTGCGAGATACGCAGTATTTC.

V gene TRBV12-3 or TRBV12-4 combines with J gene TRBJ2-5, with 10 bases fitting TRBD2. The CDR3 has 17 amino acids. Trimming removed 1 base from V and 2 bases from J; junction bases left unmatched: 7. This chain's CDR3 is CASSLGGLAGDQETQYF. CDR3 DNA sequence: TGTGCCAGCAGTTTAGGAGGGCTAGCGGGAGATCAAGAGACCCAGTACTTC.

This clonotype was seen only a few times. The chain joins TRBV6-5 to TRBJ1-2; the D gene is possibly TRBD1 (6 bases). CDR1 MNHEY and CDR2 SVGAGI come from the germline V gene. The CDR3 covers 15 residues. With 7 bases removed from V and 1 base from J, the gap between germline ends came to 16 bases. CDR3 nucleotide sequence: TGTGCCAGCATTCTCACCCCAGGGGATAACTATGGCTACACCTTC. Encoded protein: CASILTPGDNYGYTF.

Many counts were recorded for this clonotype. Given a much more abundant clone one base away, this may be a read error. J is TRBJ2-1 and V is TRBV6-1; 10 bases align to TRBD2. The CDR3 length is 13 residues. Germline V gene sequence: CDR1 MNHNS, CDR2 SASEGT. V shed 7 bases, J shed 10 bases, and the junction held 7 bases outside the gene matches. CDR3 coding DNA: TGTGCCAGCACTAGGACTAGCGGCTACGAGCAGTTCTTC. It codes for CASTRTSGYEQFF.

The chain links TRBV6-1 to TRBJ1-1, with 7 bases that match TRBD1. The CDR3 consists of 15 residues. The J segment lost 2 bases and the V segment lost 4 bases, leaving 7 bases of the junction unmatched. CDR1 and CDR2 from the germline V gene are MNHNS and SASEGT. Written as DNA, the CDR3 is TGTGCCAGCAGTGGATGGACAGGAGGCAACACTGAAGCTTTCTTT. This codes for CASSGWTGGNTEAFF.

In this sample, this clonotype turned up a few times. This sequence joins TRBV27 and TRBJ2-1, with 11 bases identical to TRBD2. The CDR3 extends over 15 amino acids. Trimming took 6 bases from V and 2 from J; bases not matched to a gene: 3. Germline CDR1 reads MNHEY; CDR2 reads SMNVEV (reference sequence). The CDR3 loop is CASRYSGRAYNEQFF. The CDR3, as DNA: TGTGCCAGCAGATATAGCGGGAGGGCCTACAATGAGCAGTTCTTC.

This sequence joins TRBV4-1 and TRBJ1-5, with D perhaps TRBD1 (5 bases). CDR3 length: 15 amino acids. Per germline, CDR1 MGHRA and CDR2 YSYEKL. Trimming pared 4 bases from V and 1 base from J, leaving 11 bases between. The CDR3 DNA is TGCGCCAGCAGCCTACGGGACCTGAGCAATCAGCCCCAGCATTTT. Translation: CASSLRDLSNQPQHF.